These T cell receptor beta chains were read from a single sample in a study of blood T cell repertoires in COVID-19. The method was immunoSEQ multiplex PCR; TCRdb's version includes in-frame clones alone and lacks a portion of them. The data hold nearly 200,000 clones, with approximately 85% observed a single time. The material sequenced was peripheral blood. All receptors derive from a woman aged 65 to 85 with active or convalescent COVID-19. Both conserved end residues are part of each CDR3. D genes are given only for firm matches. The size field is filled for only some rows; it gives once, few, many or a size class.

>TRBJ1-2|TRBV30|NA|NA
CAWSVRGGQHF
TGTGCCTGGAGTGTACGAGGAGGACAGCACTTC
>TRBJ2-1|TRBV24-1|TRBD2|NA
CATSVSGTSGLTGQFF
TGTGCCACCAGCGTCTCCGGGACTAGCGGCCTCACGGGGCAGTTCTTC
>TRBJ2-1|TRBV7-8|NA|NA
CASSLLARDEQFF
TGTGCCAGCAGCTTACTCGCGAGGGATGAGCAGTTCTTC
>TRBJ2-4|TRBV7-2|NA|NA
CASSFRTGNIQYF
TGTGCCAGCAGCTTTCGTACCGGAAACATTCAGTACTTC
>TRBJ2-7|TRBV6-4|TRBD2|NA
CASSDASGTSVEQYF
TGTGCCAGCAGTGACGCTTCCGGGACTAGCGTCGAGCAGTACTTC
>TRBJ2-3|TRBV7-6|TRBD2|NA
CASSPGLAGGPTDTQYF
TGTGCCAGCAGCCCCGGACTAGCGGGAGGGCCCACAGATACGCAGTATTTT
>TRBJ1-2|TRBV11-2|NA|NA
CASSLDSRAGGYTF
TGTGCCAGCAGCTTAGACTCCCGGGCAGGGGGCTACACCTTC
>TRBJ2-5|TRBV11-1|TRBD2|NA
CASSWISGTGETQYF
TGTGCCAGCAGCTGGATCAGCGGGACGGGTGAGACCCAGTACTTC
>TRBJ2-1|TRBV6-6|NA|NA
CASTPHYYYNEQFF
TGTGCCAGCACCCCTCACTACTACTACAATGAGCAGTTCTTC
>TRBJ2-1|TRBV3-1/TRBV3-2|TRBD2|NA
CASSHYPPGTSGSPEQFF
TGTGCCAGCAGCCACTATCCCCCAGGGACTAGCGGGAGCCCTGAGCAGTTCTTC
>TRBJ1-1|TRBV28|TRBD1|NA
CASSSKTGVVTEAFF
TGTGCCAGCAGTTCCAAGACAGGGGTCGTGACTGAAGCTTTCTTT
>TRBJ2-3|TRBV5-4|TRBD2|NA
CASSLKVLAGGGGGTDTQYF
TGTGCCAGCAGCTTGAAGGTTTTGGCGGGAGGAGGGGGGGGCACAGATACGCAGTATTTT
>TRBJ2-1|TRBV11-1|TRBD2|NA
CASRRSSGRGNEQFF
TGTGCCAGCAGGCGCTCTTCAGGGAGGGGCAATGAGCAGTTCTTC
>TRBJ2-5|TRBV28|NA|NA
CASSPVALQEVQYF
TGTGCCAGCAGTCCCGTGGCCCTCCAAGAGGTCCAGTACTTC
>TRBJ2-2|TRBV11-2|TRBD2|NA
CASSLKGAGEAGELFF
TGTGCCAGCAGCTTAAAAGGGGCGGGAGAGGCCGGGGAGCTGTTTTTT
>TRBJ2-7|TRBV18|NA|NA
CASSPVNYEQYF
TGTGCCAGCTCACCCGTAAACTACGAGCAGTACTTC
>TRBJ2-7|TRBV3-1/TRBV3-2|TRBD2|NA
CASSQGLAGVRTYEQYF
TGTGCCAGCAGCCAAGGACTAGCGGGAGTGAGGACCTACGAGCAGTACTTC
>TRBJ1-5|TRBV6-5|TRBD1|NA
CASSTGGAGQPQHF
TGTGCCAGCAGCACAGGGGGCGCGGGCCAGCCCCAGCATTTT
>TRBJ2-1|TRBV20-1|TRBD2|NA
CSASSPGTSAYNEQFF
TGCAGTGCTAGTTCCCCCGGGACTAGCGCGTACAATGAGCAGTTCTTC
>TRBJ1-2|TRBV5-5|TRBD1|NA
CASRPGTGGFGYTF
TGTGCCAGCAGACCCGGGACAGGGGGCTTCGGCTACACCTTC
>TRBJ1-4|TRBV27|NA|NA
CASSPRHTGGEKLFF
TGTGCCAGCAGTCCGAGGCATACGGGTGGTGAAAAACTGTTTTTT
>TRBJ2-7|TRBV5-1|NA|NA
CASSLDLYEQYF
TGCGCCAGCAGCCTGGATCTCTACGAGCAGTACTTC
>TRBJ2-2|TRBV10-1|TRBD2|once
CASSESLAGGELFF
TGCGCCAGCAGTGAGAGCCTAGCGGGAGGGGAGCTGTTTTTT
>TRBJ1-2|TRBV3-1/TRBV3-2|NA|NA
CASSPLSTGWYGYTF
TGTGCCAGCAGCCCTCTATCCACGGGTTGGTATGGCTACACCTTC
>TRBJ2-1|TRBV5-1|TRBD2|NA
CASSLSGTRNNEQFF
TGCGCCAGCAGCTTAAGCGGGACTAGAAACAATGAGCAGTTCTTC
>TRBJ2-1|TRBV11-2|NA|few
CASSLEQVNNEQFF
TGTGCCAGCAGCTTAGAACAGGTAAACAATGAGCAGTTCTTC
>TRBJ2-7|TRBV18|NA|NA
CASSPGVPGPAYEQYF
TGTGCCAGCTCACCTGGCGTCCCAGGGCCGGCCTACGAGCAGTACTTC
>TRBJ2-2|TRBV19|TRBD2|NA
CASSIGAGAGELFF
TGTGCCAGTAGTATAGGGGCGGGGGCCGGGGAGCTGTTTTTT